This entry features one T cell receptor (beta chain) sequence. This clonotype was picked up a small number of times. The clone's antigen remains unknown. No clone much larger than this one lies a single base away; base qualities are absent. Library prep was done by RT-PCR. The data were produced on a NextSeq 550. The raw public data were reprocessed by TCRdb itself: fastp quality trimming at Q25, MiXCR clonotype calling, in-frame beta chains only. Entries that share a CDR3 protein sequence are merged under the most common genes and DNA. The sample data list about 200,000 distinct CDR3 sequences, and roughly 40% of these were observed just once. The ten largest account for approximately 32% of the sample. This sample is drawn from a study of patients and donors after allogeneic stem cell transplantation (dated by TCRdb to 2020 to 2022). The sequence derives from a human donor who was either an allogeneic HSCT recipient or a stem cell or donor lymphocyte infusion donor (not recorded which). It is not recorded whose cells these are; they may come from a transplant donor. The sequencing sample was made of blood, either unsorted or a sorted T cell fraction (not recorded which).

The base sequence is TGCAGTGTCGCCCCGGGTGTAACTAAGAACTATGGCTACACCTTC. Translated, this is CSVAPGVTKNYGYTF. The chain is made from TRBV20-1 and TRBJ1-2; the D gene is unclear. Its CDR3 holds 15 amino acids, cysteine through phenylalanine. Only CDR3 DNA remains: 45 bases, in frame from the first base. Relative to germline, V is 7 bases shorter and J is 2 bases shorter, with 20 bases between their ends. The germline V gene encodes CDR1 DFQATT and CDR2 SNEGSKA (reference sequence).